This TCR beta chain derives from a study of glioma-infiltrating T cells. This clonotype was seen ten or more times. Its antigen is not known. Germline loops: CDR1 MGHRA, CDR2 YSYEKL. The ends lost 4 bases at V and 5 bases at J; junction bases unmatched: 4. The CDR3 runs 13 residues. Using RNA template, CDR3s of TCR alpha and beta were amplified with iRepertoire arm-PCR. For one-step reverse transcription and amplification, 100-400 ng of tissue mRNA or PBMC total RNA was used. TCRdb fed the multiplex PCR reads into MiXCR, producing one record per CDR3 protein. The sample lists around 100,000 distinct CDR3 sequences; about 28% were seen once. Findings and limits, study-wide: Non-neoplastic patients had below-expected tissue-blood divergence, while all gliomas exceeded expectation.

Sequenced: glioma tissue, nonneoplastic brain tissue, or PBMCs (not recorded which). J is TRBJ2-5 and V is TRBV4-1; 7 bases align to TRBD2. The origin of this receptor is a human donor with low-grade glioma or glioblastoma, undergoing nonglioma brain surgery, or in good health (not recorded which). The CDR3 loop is CASSPRGGETQYF. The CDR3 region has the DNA TGCGCCAGCAGCCCTCGGGGAGGGGAGACCCAGTACTTC.